This TCR beta chain came from a study of blood T cell repertoires in COVID-19. Here immunoSEQ multiplex PCR was the method, and the copy in TCRdb shows in-frame clones only, minus some. The sample lists approximately 69,000 clones, around four fifths occurring once. Trimming at V came to 8 bases and at J to 5 bases, leaving 19 bases not matched to a gene. CDR1 SNHLY and CDR2 FYNNEI come from the germline V gene. The CDR3 consists of 17 residues. This TCR derives from a man aged 60-69 years with acute or convalescent COVID-19. The V and J genes are TRBV2 and TRBJ2-3; 7 bases line up with TRBD2. Sample: peripheral blood. The CDR3 DNA reads TGTGCCAGCGGCCTACAAAGACTAGCCCCTTCGTTAGATACGCAGTATTTT. Protein product: CASGLQRLAPSLDTQYF.